Listed below are T cell receptor beta chains from one sample, sequenced in a study of T cells in Graves' hyperthyroidism and ophthalmopathy. Via MiXCR, TCRdb re-called the multiplex PCR reads, giving one row per CDR3 protein. The sample has about 290,000 distinct CDR3 sequences; approximately 18% are singletons. What was sequenced was blood. These receptors originate from a man aged 50 to 60 with Graves' ophthalmopathy. Both conserved end residues are part of each CDR3. Fields, in order: J gene, D gene, clone size, V gene, CDR3 protein, CDR3 DNA. D genes are given only for firm matches. Clone size is not always given. Where it is, it says once, few, many or a class for expanded clones.

TRBJ2-4 NA NA TRBV19 CASTTSHGGIQYF TGTGCCAGTACCACCTCCCACGGGGGCATTCAGTACTTC
TRBJ2-5 NA NA TRBV7-2 CASSQVQGQTQYF TGTGCCAGCAGCCAGGTCCAGGGTCAGACCCAGTACTTC
TRBJ2-1 NA NA TRBV6-2/TRBV6-3 CASSYSGIRGNEQFF TGTGCCAGCAGTTACTCCGGAATTAGAGGGAATGAGCAGTTCTTC
TRBJ1-2 TRBD1 NA TRBV5-6 CASSPTGSGYGYTF TGTGCCAGCAGCCCGACAGGGAGCGGATATGGCTACACCTTC
TRBJ1-2 NA NA TRBV28 CVSNPGEGYTF TGTGTCAGCAATCCCGGGGAGGGCTACACCTTC
TRBJ2-2 NA few TRBV10-3 CAIRPSPNTGELFF TGTGCCATCCGCCCCTCCCCGAACACCGGGGAGCTGTTTTTT
TRBJ2-7 NA many TRBV6-1 CASTLGSSNEQYF TGTGCCAGCACCCTAGGATCGTCCAACGAGCAGTACTTC
TRBJ2-4 NA NA TRBV3-1 CASSLPQGLAKNIQCF TGTGCCAGCAGTCTCCCCCAGGGGTTAGCCAAAAACATTCAGTGCTTC
TRBJ1-1 NA many TRBV27 CATSPASLNTEAFF TGTGCCACCAGTCCGGCTAGTCTGAACACTGAAGCTTTCTTT
TRBJ2-3 NA many TRBV7-3 CASSLIRGADTQYF TGTGCCAGCAGCCTTATTCGTGGGGCAGATACGCAGTATTTT
TRBJ2-3 NA NA TRBV7-2 CASSLESGGPFDTQYF TGTGCCAGCAGCTTAGAGTCTGGGGGGCCCTTCGATACGCAGTATTTT
TRBJ2-5 TRBD2 many TRBV20-1 CSARRLAGLETQYF TGCAGTGCTAGAAGACTAGCGGGACTAGAGACCCAGTACTTC
TRBJ1-2 NA NA TRBV28 CASSFERAYGYTF TGTGCCAGCAGTTTCGAGAGGGCCTATGGCTACACCTTC
TRBJ2-3 TRBD2 many TRBV3-1 CASSQPTSGRSADTQYF TGTGCCAGCAGCCAACCCACTAGCGGGAGGTCTGCAGATACGCAGTATTTT
TRBJ2-2 TRBD2 many TRBV3-1 CASSSWGSGSRGGELFF TGTGCCAGCAGCAGCTGGGGGAGCGGGAGTCGAGGCGGGGAGCTGTTTTTT
TRBJ1-2 NA NA TRBV5-1 CASSLTTSGHGYTF TGCGCCAGCAGCTTGACCACAAGCGGTCATGGCTACACCTTC
TRBJ2-7 TRBD1 NA TRBV6-1 CASSQDRGLYEQYF TGTGCCAGCAGTCAAGACAGGGGGCTATACGAGCAGTACTTC
TRBJ1-1 NA NA TRBV20-1 CSALDMNTEAFF TGCAGTGCCTTAGATATGAACACTGAAGCTTTCTTT
TRBJ1-2 NA NA TRBV6-1 CASSMGFNYGYTF TGTGCCAGCAGTATGGGTTTCAACTATGGCTACACCTTC
TRBJ1-1 NA many TRBV20-1 CSARDLVSRSEAFF TGCAGTGCTAGAGACCTCGTATCGCGGAGTGAAGCTTTCTTT
TRBJ2-3 NA many TRBV7-2 CASSPRGGYTDTQYF TGTGCCAGCAGCCCGCGAGGGGGGTACACAGATACGCAGTATTTT
TRBJ2-3 TRBD2 NA TRBV24-1 CATSGTSGADTQYF TGTGCCACCAGTGGGACTAGCGGGGCAGATACGCAGTATTTT
TRBJ1-6 NA few TRBV7-8 CASSLEVGWSPLHF TGTGCCAGCAGCTTAGAGGTGGGGTGGTCACCCCTCCACTTT
TRBJ2-1 NA NA TRBV11-2 CASSSGASYNEQFF TGTGCCAGCAGCTCGGGTGCATCCTACAATGAGCAGTTCTTC
TRBJ1-1 NA many TRBV12-3/TRBV12-4 CASTSVLGTEAFF TGTGCCAGCACTTCGGTTCTCGGGACTGAAGCTTTCTTT
TRBJ1-4 NA few TRBV19 CASSEAPNEKLFF TGTGCCAGTAGTGAGGCTCCAAATGAAAAACTGTTTTTT
TRBJ2-2 NA few TRBV20-1 CSARGQLNTGELFF TGCAGTGCTAGGGGTCAACTGAACACCGGGGAGCTGTTTTTT
TRBJ2-5 TRBD2 few TRBV28 CASSPSGTSGTEYF TGTGCCAGCAGCCCCTCCGGGACTAGCGGGACAGAGTACTTC
TRBJ2-6 NA NA TRBV6-1 CAGRPSGANVLTF TGTGCCGGCAGGCCCTCTGGGGCCAACGTCCTGACTTTC
TRBJ1-4 NA many TRBV11-2 CASSLGTDNEKLFF TGTGCCAGCAGCTTAGGGACAGATAATGAAAAACTGTTTTTT
TRBJ2-7 TRBD2 few TRBV24-1 CATSGTSGREQYF TGTGCCACCAGTGGGACTAGCGGGAGGGAGCAGTACTTC
TRBJ1-4 NA NA TRBV20-1 CSARVLGQNNEKLFF TGCAGTGCTAGAGTTTTAGGGCAGAATAATGAAAAACTGTTTTTT